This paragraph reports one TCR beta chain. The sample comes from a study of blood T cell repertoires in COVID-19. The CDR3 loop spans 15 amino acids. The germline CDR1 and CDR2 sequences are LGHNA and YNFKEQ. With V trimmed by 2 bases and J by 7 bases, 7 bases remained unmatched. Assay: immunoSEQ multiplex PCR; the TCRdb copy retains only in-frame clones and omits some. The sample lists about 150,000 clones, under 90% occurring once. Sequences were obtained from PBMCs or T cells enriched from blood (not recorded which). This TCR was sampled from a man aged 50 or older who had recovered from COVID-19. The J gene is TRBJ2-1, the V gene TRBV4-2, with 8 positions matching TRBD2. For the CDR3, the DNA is TGTGCCAGCAGCCAACCGGGGGGGCCGGGGAATGAGCAGTTCTTC. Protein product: CASSQPGGPGNEQFF.